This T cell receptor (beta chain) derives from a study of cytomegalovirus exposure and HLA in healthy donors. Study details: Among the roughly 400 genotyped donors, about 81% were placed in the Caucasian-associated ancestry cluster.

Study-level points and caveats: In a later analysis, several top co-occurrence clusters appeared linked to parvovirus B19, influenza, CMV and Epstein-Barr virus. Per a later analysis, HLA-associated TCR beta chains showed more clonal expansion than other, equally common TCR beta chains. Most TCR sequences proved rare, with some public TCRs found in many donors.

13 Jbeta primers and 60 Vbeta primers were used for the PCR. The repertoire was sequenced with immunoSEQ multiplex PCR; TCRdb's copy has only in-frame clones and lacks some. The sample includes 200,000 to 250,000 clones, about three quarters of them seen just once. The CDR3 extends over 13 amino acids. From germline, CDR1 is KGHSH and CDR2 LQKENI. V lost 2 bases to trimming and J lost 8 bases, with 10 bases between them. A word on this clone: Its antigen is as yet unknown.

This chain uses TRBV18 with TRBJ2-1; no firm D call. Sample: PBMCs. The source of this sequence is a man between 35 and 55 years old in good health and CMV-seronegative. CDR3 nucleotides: TGTGCCAGCTCACCAATAAGGCAGGATGAGCAGTTCTTC. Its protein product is CASSPIRQDEQFF.